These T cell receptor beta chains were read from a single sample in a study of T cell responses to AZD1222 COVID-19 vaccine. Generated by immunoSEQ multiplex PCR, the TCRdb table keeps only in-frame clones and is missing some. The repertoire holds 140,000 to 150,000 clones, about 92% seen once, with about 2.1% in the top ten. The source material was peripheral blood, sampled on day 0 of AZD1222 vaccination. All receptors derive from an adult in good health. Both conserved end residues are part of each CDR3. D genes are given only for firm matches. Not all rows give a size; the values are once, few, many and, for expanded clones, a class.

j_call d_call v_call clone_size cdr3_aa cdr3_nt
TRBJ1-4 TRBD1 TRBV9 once CASSASRGLGKEKLFF TGTGCCAGCAGCGCTTCCAGGGGGCTGGGTAAGGAAAAACTGTTTTTT
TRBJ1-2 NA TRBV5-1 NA CASSFSAVYGRADGYTF TGCGCCAGCAGCTTTTCCGCGGTCTATGGCAGGGCTGATGGCTACACCTTC
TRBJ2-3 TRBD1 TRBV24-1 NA CATSGAGGSIDTQYF TGTGCCACCAGTGGGGCAGGGGGTAGTATAGATACGCAGTATTTT
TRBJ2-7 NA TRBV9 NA CASSVGQIRDEQYF TGTGCCAGCAGCGTCGGACAGATCAGGGACGAGCAGTACTTC
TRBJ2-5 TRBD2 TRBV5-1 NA CASSPQRGAPRETQYF TGCGCCAGCAGCCCACAGCGGGGGGCGCCTAGGGAGACCCAGTACTTC
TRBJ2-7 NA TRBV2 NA CASSEIRGRANSYEQYF TGTGCCAGCAGTGAGATTCGGGGCAGGGCCAATTCCTACGAGCAGTACTTC
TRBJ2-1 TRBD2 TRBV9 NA CASSPRGVYNEQFF TGTGCCAGCAGCCCCCGGGGGGTGTACAATGAGCAGTTCTTC
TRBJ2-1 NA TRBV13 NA CASSLHREQFF TGTGCCAGCAGCCTCCACAGGGAGCAGTTCTTC
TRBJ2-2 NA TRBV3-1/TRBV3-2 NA CASSLRGANTGELFF TGTGCCAGCAGCCTTAGGGGAGCCAACACCGGGGAGCTGTTTTTT
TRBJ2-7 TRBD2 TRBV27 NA CASRPGGRRYEQYF TGTGCCAGCCGCCCGGGAGGGCGTAGGTACGAGCAGTACTTC
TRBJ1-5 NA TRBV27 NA CASSLLGSNQPQHF TGTGCCAGCAGTTTGCTGGGCAGCAATCAGCCCCAGCATTTT
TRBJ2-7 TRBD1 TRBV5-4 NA CASSSPGQHYEQYF TGTGCCAGCAGCTCACCGGGACAGCACTACGAGCAGTACTTC
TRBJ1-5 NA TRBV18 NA CASSQIGTFSNQPQHF TGTGCCAGCTCCCAAATCGGGACATTTAGCAATCAGCCCCAGCATTTT
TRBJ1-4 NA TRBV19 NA CASSETITNEKLFF TGTGCCAGTAGTGAGACGATAACTAATGAAAAACTGTTTTTT
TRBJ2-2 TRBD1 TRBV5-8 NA CATTQPPGQGNTGELFF TGTGCCACCACACAACCCCCGGGACAGGGGAACACCGGGGAGCTGTTTTTT
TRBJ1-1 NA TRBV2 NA CASRPTDSQNTEAFF TGTGCCAGCAGGCCCACCGACAGCCAGAACACTGAAGCTTTCTTT
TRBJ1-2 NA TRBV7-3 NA CASSAPGVFGYTF TGTGCCAGCAGCGCGCCAGGGGTCTTCGGCTACACCTTC
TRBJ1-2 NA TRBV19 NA CASSIALNYGYTF TGTGCCAGTAGTATAGCTCTGAACTATGGCTACACCTTC
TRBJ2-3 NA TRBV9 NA CASSGGVAGTDTQYF TGTGCCAGCAGCGGAGGGGTAGCGGGCACAGATACGCAGTATTTT
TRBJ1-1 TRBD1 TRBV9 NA CASSVDTGGNTEAFF TGTGCCAGCAGCGTAGATACAGGGGGGAACACTGAAGCTTTCTTT
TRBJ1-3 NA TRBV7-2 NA CASSLGVHAGNTIYF TGTGCCAGCAGCTTAGGTGTTCATGCAGGAAACACCATATATTTT
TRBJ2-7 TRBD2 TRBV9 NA CASSVGLAGEYEQYF TGTGCCAGCAGCGTAGGTCTAGCGGGAGAATACGAGCAGTACTTC
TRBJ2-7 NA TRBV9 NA CASSVGSFSYEQYF TGTGCCAGCAGCGTAGGATCTTTCTCCTACGAGCAGTACTTC
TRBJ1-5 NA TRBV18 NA CASSLGNQPQHF TGTGCCAGCTCACTTGGCAATCAGCCCCAGCATTTT
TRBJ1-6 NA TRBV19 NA CASSTGFYWQNSPLHF TGTGCCAGTAGTACAGGGTTCTACTGGCAAAATTCACCCCTCCACTTT
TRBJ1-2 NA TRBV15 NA CATKEGLSYGYTF TGTGCCACCAAGGAGGGTTTGAGCTATGGCTACACCTTC
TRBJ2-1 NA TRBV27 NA CASSLSIRNAGILRYNEQFF TGTGCCAGCAGTTTATCCATCAGGAACGCCGGGATTTTAAGGTACAATGAGCAGTTCTTC
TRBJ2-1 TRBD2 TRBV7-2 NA CASSLIGAGVFNEQFF TGTGCCAGCAGCTTAATTGGGGCGGGAGTTTTCAATGAGCAGTTCTTC
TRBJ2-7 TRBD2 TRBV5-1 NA CANAGLAGAYEQYF TGCGCCAACGCCGGACTAGCCGGGGCCTACGAGCAGTACTTC
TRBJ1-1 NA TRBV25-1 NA CASSTEWDTEAFF TGTGCCAGCAGTACGGAATGGGACACTGAAGCTTTCTTT
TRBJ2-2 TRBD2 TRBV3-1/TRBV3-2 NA CASSLRTSTGELFF TGTGCCAGCAGCCTTAGGACTAGCACCGGGGAGCTGTTTTTT
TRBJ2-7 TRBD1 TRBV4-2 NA CASSQLPLRDRDTYYEQYF TGTGCCAGCAGCCAACTCCCTCTCAGAGACAGGGATACCTACTACGAGCAGTACTTC
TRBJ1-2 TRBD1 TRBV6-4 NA CASMLRGTGLSDGYTF TGTGCCAGCATGTTGAGGGGGACAGGGCTATCAGATGGCTACACCTTC
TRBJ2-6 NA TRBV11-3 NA CASSLSGGGNVLTF TGTGCCAGCAGCCTATCCGGAGGGGGTAACGTCCTGACTTTC
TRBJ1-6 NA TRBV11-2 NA CASSQTAANSPLHF TGTGCCAGCAGCCAGACAGCCGCCAACTCACCCCTCCACTTT
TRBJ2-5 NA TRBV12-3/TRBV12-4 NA CASSPGGRETQYF TGTGCCAGCAGCCCTGGAGGAAGGGAGACCCAGTACTTC
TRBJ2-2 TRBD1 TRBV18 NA CASSPPGQGFTGELFF TGTGCCAGCTCACCTCCGGGACAGGGTTTCACCGGGGAGCTGTTTTTT
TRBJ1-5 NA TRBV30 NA CALGRANSNQPQHF TGTGCCCTAGGCAGAGCTAATAGCAATCAGCCCCAGCATTTT
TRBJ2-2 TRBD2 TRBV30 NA CAWSGPLAGKNTGELFF TGTGCCTGGAGTGGGCCTCTAGCGGGCAAAAACACCGGGGAGCTGTTTTTT
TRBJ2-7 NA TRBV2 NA CASKVSSYEQYF TGTGCCAGCAAAGTAAGCTCCTACGAGCAGTACTTC
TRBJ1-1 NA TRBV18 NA CASSLTDSLNTEAFF TGTGCCAGCTCACTTACAGACAGTCTGAACACTGAAGCTTTCTTT
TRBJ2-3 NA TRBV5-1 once CASSLAGQGDTQYF TGCGCCAGCAGCCTCGCTGGACAAGGGGATACGCAGTATTTT
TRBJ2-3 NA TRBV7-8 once CASSLGPERDTQYF TGTGCCAGCAGCTTAGGCCCTGAGCGGGATACGCAGTATTTT
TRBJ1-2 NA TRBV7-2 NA CASSPPSPNYGYTF TGTGCCAGCAGCCCCCCATCACCTAACTATGGCTACACCTTC
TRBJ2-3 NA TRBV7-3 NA CASSLRRSPGGNTQYF TGTGCCAGCAGCTTACGGAGGTCGCCTGGAGGGAATACGCAGTATTTT
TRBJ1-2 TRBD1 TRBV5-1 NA CASSYGTVTGYTF TGCGCCAGCAGCTACGGGACAGTTACTGGCTACACCTTC
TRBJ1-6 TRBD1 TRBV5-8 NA CASSPGQPNSPLHF TGTGCCAGCAGCCCGGGACAGCCGAATTCACCCCTCCACTTT
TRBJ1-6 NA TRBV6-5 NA CASTGSDSGNSPLHF TGTGCCAGCACCGGATCGGACTCCGGTAATTCACCCCTCCACTTT
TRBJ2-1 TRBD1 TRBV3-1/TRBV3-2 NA CASSQARQGYNEQFF TGTGCCAGCAGCCAAGCGAGACAGGGCTACAATGAGCAGTTCTTC
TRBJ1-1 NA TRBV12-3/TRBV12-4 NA CASSLQLNTEAFF TGTGCCAGCAGTCTCCAGCTGAACACTGAAGCTTTCTTT
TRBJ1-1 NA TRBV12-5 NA CASGPGLEAFF TGTGCTAGTGGTCCAGGGTTGGAAGCTTTCTTT
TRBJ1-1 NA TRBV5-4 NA CASSSQGPQGEAFF TGTGCCAGCAGCTCGCAGGGGCCCCAGGGTGAAGCTTTCTTT
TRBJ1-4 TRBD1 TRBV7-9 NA CASSPGTGINEKLFF TGTGCCAGCAGCCCCGGGACAGGGATTAATGAAAAACTGTTTTTT
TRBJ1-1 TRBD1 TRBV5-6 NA CASSFTGTGRLNTEAFF TGTGCCAGCAGCTTCACCGGGACAGGGCGTCTAAACACTGAAGCTTTCTTT
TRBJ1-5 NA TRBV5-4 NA CASSFDRQFNQPQHF TGTGCCAGCAGCTTCGATCGACAGTTCAATCAGCCCCAGCATTTT
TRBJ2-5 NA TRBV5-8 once CASSRNIRQETQYF TGTGCCAGCAGCCGCAATATCAGACAAGAGACCCAGTACTTC
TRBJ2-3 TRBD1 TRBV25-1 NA CASSPGQGTDTQYF TGTGCCAGCAGTCCGGGACAGGGCACAGATACGCAGTATTTT
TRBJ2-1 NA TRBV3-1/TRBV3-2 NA CASSQSEGLEEQFF TGTGCCAGCAGCCAATCCGAGGGATTGGAAGAGCAGTTCTTC
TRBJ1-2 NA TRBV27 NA CASSLWGGPAYGYTF TGTGCCAGCAGTTTATGGGGGGGGCCAGCCTATGGCTACACCTTC